This section outlines one T cell receptor beta chain sequence together with its context. In this sample, this clonotype turned up once. Its antigen is currently not known. This probably arose from a read error, given a far larger clone one base away. These data originate in a study of regulatory T cells in long-lasting Graves disease (dated by TCRdb to 2020 to 2022). Study-wide context: Newly diagnosed Graves' disease patients had taken antithyroid drugs for less than 3 months. This study used TCR sequencing and RNA sequencing of peripheral blood to compare persistent Graves' disease patients against newly diagnosed Graves' disease patients. The study was conducted in China and was registered as a clinical trial. A total of approximately 35 samples underwent TCR sequencing: some 13 from persistent and some 20 from newly diagnosed Graves' disease patients.

Libraries came from multiplex PCR. This sample was sequenced with an Illumina HiSeq 4000. To build TCR beta libraries, CDR3 regions were amplified by Arm-PCR using iRepertoire HTBI primers. Before sequencing, the PCR products underwent gel purification. Concerning the study's data processing: Gene usage analysis of CDR3 amino acid clonotypes used the 60 to 75 TRBV and some 13 TRBJ segments found across samples. COPE and FqMerger were used to merge the filtered high-quality paired reads into contigs. BLAST was used to align contigs to the IMGT TRBV, TRBD and TRBJ reference genes, and CDR3 was defined following IMGT. Any clonotype with a frequency above 0.1% was counted as a highly expanded clone. Shannon entropy served as the measure of repertoire diversity, while the Gini coefficient captured V-J evenness. A clonotype was considered public if more than one individual shared it. Clones were called with MiXCR by TCRdb after fastp trimmed the public reads at Q25, and only in-frame beta chains were retained. Here each entry gathers all rows of one CDR3 protein and keeps the most common genes and DNA. The V and J calls and clone size are TCRdb's, not the authors'. Present in this sample are roughly 420,000 distinct CDR3 sequences, 13% to 15% of which were seen just once. Approximately 15% of the sample is held by the ten biggest clonotypes.

What the time point label conveys for this sample: newly diagnosed GD, antithyroid drugs for less than 3 months. For both TCR sequencing and RNA sequencing, RNA was extracted from PBMCs in TRIzol. The diagnosis of Graves' disease was made according to American Thyroid Association guidelines. Patients were recruited from an endocrinology department in Xi'an, China. Each patient gave 8.5 to 9.5 milliliters of peripheral blood, collected in an EDTA anticoagulant tube. Ficoll Paque Plus density gradient separation was used to isolate PBMCs, and no further T cell sorting was performed. An Agilent 2100 Bioanalyzer and agarose gel were used to check RNA quality, and a NanoDrop 2000 was used to measure RNA concentration. CDR1 and CDR2 (SGHDT, YYEEEE) derive from the germline V gene. V was cut back by 4 bases and J by 8 bases, leaving a gap of 11 bases between them. Counted from cysteine to phenylalanine, this CDR3 has 12 amino acids. CDR3 DNA only is kept here, 36 bases in frame from base 1.

What the work shows at the level of the full study, not this receptor alone: Sequencing and analysis were limited to the TCR beta chain. As a limitation, the authors acknowledged that the small sample size may reduce accuracy. The study examined only peripheral blood because the primary lesion, thyroid tissue, could not be accessed. Patients with persistent disease shared more public clonotypes (over 2,500) than newly diagnosed patients did (around 980). TRBV28, TRBJ1-2 and TRBJ2-5 were preferentially used in persistent disease, while TRBV20-1 and TRBJ2-1 were favored in newly diagnosed disease. Lower TCR Shannon entropy and fewer highly expanded clones were observed in persistent Graves' disease patients than in newly diagnosed patients, which suggested clonal expansion.

These data also featured in a second study, about T cells in Graves' hyperthyroidism and ophthalmopathy. Taken from the second paper: A patient counted as having stable Graves' hyperthyroidism if no progression to ophthalmopathy occurred over 18 months of follow-up. The hyperthyroidism patients were between 18 and 65 years old and newly diagnosed, with a disease duration of less than 2 months. Patients with uncontrolled infections, other autoimmune diseases, pregnancy or lactation were excluded. Diagnoses relied on clinical symptoms, serum thyroxine and TRAb, thyroid ultrasound and orbital computed tomography. For the first round of RT-PCR on the TCR CDR3, the HTBI primer set was used together with the Qiagen OneStep RT-PCR kit. Most expanded thyroid clonotypes (frequency above 0.001) were also found in blood, which suggests that blood repertoires may mirror thyroid immune responses. In cross-validation, a model built on a 13 V-J signature told ophthalmopathy apart from stable hyperthyroidism with roughly 87% sensitivity and about 81% specificity, and in testing the same model reached 80%/75%. In validation, the model predicted progression to ophthalmopathy with roughly 70% sensitivity and over 72% specificity, a median of 6.5 months before onset. To identify TCR V-J signatures that set the groups apart, the researchers used a discovery cohort of 100 patients, made up of under 50 with Graves' ophthalmopathy and some 55 with stable Graves' hyperthyroidism. Whether ophthalmopathy could be predicted prospectively was tested in an independent validation cohort made up of about 18 hyperthyroidism patients plus 17 patients who later progressed to ophthalmopathy. For training and testing, the 100 or so patients in the discovery cohort were randomly divided in a 7:3 ratio. In addition, the study compared T-cell repertoires in thyroid tissue and in blood from about six Graves' hyperthyroidism patients. After sampling, hyperthyroidism patients received methimazole starting at 30 mg daily, and ophthalmopathy patients received high-dose intravenous methylprednisolone. Libraries were constructed in a second round of multiplex PCR, after which size selection and purification were carried out. Paired-end sequencing of the libraries was performed with 100 bp reads on an Illumina HiSeq2000. SOAPnuke was used to process the raw data, throwing out any read that contained adapters or uncalled bases, had a mean Phred below 15, or lacked an exact constant-primer or identifier match. COPE v1.2.5 was used to merge high-quality paired reads, and clonotypes were defined as unique nucleotide sequences. MiTCR v1.1 was used to align the clonotypes against IMGT TRBV, TRBD and TRBJ reference segments. The analysis was restricted to V-J combinations with a frequency above 0.0001, which together covered 99% to 99.2% of the repertoires. A TCS score was defined as the ratio between F50 (clonal expansion) and ExV (chaos), using BLOSUM62-based TCRdist between CDR3 peptides within each V-J. Welch's t-statistics and random forest reduced 514 V-J features to some 14, which were used in a naive Bayes classifier (R e1071). Sample size was not statistically predetermined, and blinding of investigators to group allocation was not performed. TCR Vbeta CDR3 sequencing of approximately 140 peripheral blood samples (roughly 41 ophthalmopathy, around 80 hyperthyroidism and 17 progressor patients) is reported in the paper.

The TCR sequence derives from a woman in her fifties or sixties with Graves disease. Donor details come from another sample of the same person, matched by shared clones. The rearrangement combines TRBV5-6 with TRBJ2-3; the D segment could be TRBD1, given 6 matching bases. The input for sequencing was peripheral blood mononuclear cells (PBMCs), taken at new diagnosis, from a patient treated with antithyroid drugs. The DNA is TGTGCCAGCAGCACGGACAGTCGTACGCAGTATTTT. The encoded protein is CASSTDSRTQYF.